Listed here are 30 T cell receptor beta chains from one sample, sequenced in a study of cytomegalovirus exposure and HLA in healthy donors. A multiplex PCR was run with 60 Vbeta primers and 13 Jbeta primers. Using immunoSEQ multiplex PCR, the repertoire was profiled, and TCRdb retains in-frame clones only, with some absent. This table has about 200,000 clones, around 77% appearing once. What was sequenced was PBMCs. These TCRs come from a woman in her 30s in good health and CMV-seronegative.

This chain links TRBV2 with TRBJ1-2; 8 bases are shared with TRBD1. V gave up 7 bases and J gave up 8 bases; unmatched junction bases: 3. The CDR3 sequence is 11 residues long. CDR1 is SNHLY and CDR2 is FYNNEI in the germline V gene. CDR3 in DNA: TGTGCCAGCACTGACAGGGGCGGCTACACCTTC. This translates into CASTDRGGYTF.

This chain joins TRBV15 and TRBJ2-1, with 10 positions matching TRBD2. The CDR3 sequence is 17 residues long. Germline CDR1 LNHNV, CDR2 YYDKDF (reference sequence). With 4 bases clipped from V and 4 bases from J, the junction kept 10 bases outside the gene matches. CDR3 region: CATSKRPGLAVYNEQFF. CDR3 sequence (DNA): TGTGCCACCAGCAAACGACCAGGACTAGCGGTTTACAATGAGCAGTTCTTC.

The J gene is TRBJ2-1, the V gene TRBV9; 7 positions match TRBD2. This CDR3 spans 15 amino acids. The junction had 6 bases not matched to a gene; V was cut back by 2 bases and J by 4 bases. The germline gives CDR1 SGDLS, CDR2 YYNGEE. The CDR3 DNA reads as TGTGCCAGCAGCGTGGAGGTCGGGAGGTACAATGAGCAGTTCTTC. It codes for CASSVEVGRYNEQFF.

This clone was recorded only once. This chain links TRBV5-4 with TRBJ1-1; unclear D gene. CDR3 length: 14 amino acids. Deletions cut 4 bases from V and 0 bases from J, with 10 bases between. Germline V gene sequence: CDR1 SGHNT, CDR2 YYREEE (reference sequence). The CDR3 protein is CASSLQPVNTEAFF. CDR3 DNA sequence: TGTGCCAGCAGCCTACAGCCTGTGAACACTGAAGCTTTCTTT.

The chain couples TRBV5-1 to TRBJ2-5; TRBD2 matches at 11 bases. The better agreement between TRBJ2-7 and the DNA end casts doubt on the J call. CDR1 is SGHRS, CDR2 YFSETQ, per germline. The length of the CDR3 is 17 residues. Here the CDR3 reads CASSLGPLAGGRYEQYF. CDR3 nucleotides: TGCGCCAGCAGCCTGGGCCCTCTAGCGGGGGGAAGGTACGAGCAGTACTTC.

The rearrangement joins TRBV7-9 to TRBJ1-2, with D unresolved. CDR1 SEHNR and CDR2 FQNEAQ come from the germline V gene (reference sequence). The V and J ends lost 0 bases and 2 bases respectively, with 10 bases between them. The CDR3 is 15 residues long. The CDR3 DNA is TGTGCCAGCAGCTTAGCGGCCCCGGGGAACTATGGCTACACCTTC. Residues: CASSLAAPGNYGYTF.

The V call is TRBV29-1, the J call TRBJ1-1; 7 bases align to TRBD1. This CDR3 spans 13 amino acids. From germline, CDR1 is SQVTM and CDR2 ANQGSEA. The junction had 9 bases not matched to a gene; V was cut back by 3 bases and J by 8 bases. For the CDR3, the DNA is TGCAGCGTTGATGGGACAGCGACCAAAGAAGCTTTCTTT. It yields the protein CSVDGTATKEAFF.

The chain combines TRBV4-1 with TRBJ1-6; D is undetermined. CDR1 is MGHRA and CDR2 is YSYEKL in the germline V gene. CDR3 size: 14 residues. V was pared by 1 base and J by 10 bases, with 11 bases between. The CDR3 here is CASSQGRFPSPLHF. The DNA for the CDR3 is TGCGCCAGCAGCCAAGGGAGGTTCCCCTCACCCCTCCACTTT.

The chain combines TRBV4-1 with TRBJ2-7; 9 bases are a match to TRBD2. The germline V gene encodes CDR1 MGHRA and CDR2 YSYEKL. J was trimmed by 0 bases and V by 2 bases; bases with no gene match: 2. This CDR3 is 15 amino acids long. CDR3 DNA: TGCGCCAGCAGCCAACTAGCGGGGAGCTCCTACGAGCAGTACTTC. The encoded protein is CASSQLAGSSYEQYF.

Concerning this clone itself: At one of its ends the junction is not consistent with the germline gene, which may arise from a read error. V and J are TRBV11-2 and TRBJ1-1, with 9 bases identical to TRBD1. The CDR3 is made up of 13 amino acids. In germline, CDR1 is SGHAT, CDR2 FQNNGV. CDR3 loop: CASSLDFGDRAKF. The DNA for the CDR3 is TGTGCCAGCAGCTTAGATTTTGGGGACAGGGCGAAATTT.

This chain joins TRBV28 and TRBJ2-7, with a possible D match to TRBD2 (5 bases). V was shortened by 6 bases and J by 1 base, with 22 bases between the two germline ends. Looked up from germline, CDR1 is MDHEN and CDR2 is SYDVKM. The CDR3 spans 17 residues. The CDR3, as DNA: TGTGCCAGCAGATCTTTGGGGAGAGAAGGGTTTTCCTACGAGCAGTACTTC. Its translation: CASRSLGREGFSYEQYF.

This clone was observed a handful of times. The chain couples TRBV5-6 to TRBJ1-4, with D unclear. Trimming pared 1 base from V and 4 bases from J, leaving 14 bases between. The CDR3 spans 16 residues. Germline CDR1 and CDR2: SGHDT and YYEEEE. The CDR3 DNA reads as TGTGCCAGCAGCTTGTTGTTGGGAGACTATAATGAAAAACTGTTTTTT. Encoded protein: CASSLLLGDYNEKLFF.

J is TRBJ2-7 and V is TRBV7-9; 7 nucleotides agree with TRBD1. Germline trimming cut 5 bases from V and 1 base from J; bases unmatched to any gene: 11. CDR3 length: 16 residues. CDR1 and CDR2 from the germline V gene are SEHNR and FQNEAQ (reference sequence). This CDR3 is CASSARQGSRSYEQYF. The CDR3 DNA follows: TGTGCCAGCAGCGCCCGACAGGGAAGTAGGTCCTACGAGCAGTACTTC.

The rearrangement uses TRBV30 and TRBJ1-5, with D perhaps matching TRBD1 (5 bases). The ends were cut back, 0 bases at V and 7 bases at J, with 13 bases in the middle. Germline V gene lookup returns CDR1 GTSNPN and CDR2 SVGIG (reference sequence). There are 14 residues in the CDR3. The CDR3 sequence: CAWSVAGGTQPQHF. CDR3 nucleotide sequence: TGTGCCTGGAGTGTAGCCGGGGGAACGCAGCCCCAGCATTTT.

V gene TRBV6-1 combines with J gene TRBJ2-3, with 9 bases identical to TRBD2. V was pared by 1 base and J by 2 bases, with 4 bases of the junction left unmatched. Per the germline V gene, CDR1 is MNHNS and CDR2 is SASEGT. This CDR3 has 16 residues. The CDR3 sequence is CASSEEVAGVTDTQYF. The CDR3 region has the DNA TGTGCCAGCAGTGAAGAGGTAGCGGGGGTCACAGATACGCAGTATTTT.

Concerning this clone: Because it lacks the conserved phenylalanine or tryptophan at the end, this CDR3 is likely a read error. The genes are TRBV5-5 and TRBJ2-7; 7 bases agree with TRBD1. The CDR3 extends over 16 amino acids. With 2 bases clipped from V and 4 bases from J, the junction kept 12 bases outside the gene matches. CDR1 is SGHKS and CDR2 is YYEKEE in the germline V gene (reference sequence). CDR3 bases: TGTGCCAGCAGCTTAGCCGCAGGACAGGCTCCATACGAGCAGTACTCC. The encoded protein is CASSLAAGQAPYEQYS.

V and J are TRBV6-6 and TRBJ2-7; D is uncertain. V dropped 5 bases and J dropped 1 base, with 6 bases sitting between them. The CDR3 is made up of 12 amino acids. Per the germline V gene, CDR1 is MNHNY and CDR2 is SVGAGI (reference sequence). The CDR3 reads CASSLGSYEQYF. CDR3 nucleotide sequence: TGTGCCAGCAGTCTAGGTTCCTACGAGCAGTACTTC.

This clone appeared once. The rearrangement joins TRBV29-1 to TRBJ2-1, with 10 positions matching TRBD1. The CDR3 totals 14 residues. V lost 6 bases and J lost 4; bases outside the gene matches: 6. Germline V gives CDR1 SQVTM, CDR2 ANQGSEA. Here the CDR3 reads CSVSRDRGYNEQFF. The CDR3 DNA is TGCAGCGTGAGCCGGGACAGGGGTTACAATGAGCAGTTCTTC.

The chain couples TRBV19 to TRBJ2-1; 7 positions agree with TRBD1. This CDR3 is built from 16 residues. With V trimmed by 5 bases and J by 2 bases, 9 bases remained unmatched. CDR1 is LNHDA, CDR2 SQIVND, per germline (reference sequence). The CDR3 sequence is CASSPTSGGTYNEQFF. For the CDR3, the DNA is TGTGCCAGTAGTCCGACCTCAGGGGGAACCTACAATGAGCAGTTCTTC.

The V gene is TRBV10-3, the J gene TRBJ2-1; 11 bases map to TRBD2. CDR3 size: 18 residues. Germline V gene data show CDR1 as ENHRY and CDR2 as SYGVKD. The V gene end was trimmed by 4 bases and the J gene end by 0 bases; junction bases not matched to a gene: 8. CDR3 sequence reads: CAISAASGRPSSYNEQFF. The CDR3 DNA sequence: TGTGCCATCAGTGCTGCTAGCGGGAGGCCGAGCTCCTACAATGAGCAGTTCTTC.

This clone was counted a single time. DNA of the CDR3: TGTGCCAGCTCACCACCAACCGGGGAAGAGACCCAGTACTTC. It encodes CASSPPTGEETQYF. The chain links TRBV18 to TRBJ2-5; D is perhaps TRBD2 (5 bases). The CDR3 is made up of 14 amino acids. Trimming stripped 0 bases from V and 3 bases from J, with 8 bases between. Per the germline V gene, CDR1 is KGHSH and CDR2 is LQKENI.

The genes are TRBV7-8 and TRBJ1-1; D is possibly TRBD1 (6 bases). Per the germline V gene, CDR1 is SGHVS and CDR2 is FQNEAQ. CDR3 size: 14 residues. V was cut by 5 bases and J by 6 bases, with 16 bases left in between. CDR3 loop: CASSPQTGYPEAFF. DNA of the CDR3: TGTGCCAGCAGCCCCCAGACAGGATACCCTGAAGCTTTCTTT.

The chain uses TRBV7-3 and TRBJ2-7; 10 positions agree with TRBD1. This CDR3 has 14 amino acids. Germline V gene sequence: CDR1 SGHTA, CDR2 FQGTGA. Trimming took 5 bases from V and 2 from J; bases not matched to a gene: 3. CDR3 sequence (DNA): TGTGCCAGCAGCCGGGACAGGGGCCCCTACGAGCAGTACTTC. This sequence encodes CASSRDRGPYEQYF.

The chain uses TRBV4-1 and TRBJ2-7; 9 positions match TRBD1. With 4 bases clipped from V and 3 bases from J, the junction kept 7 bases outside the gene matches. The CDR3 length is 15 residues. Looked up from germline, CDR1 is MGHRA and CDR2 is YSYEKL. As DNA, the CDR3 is TGCGCCAGCAGCCCGGGACAGGGAGGGGACTACGAGCAGTACTTC. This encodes CASSPGQGGDYEQYF.

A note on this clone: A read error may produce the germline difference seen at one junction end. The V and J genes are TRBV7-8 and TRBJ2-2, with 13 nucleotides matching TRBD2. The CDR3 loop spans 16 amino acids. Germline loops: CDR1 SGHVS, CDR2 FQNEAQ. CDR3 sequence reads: CASRLGLAGVLGELFF. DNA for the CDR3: TGTGCCAGCAGATTAGGACTAGCGGGGGTCTTAGGGGAGCTGTTTTTT.

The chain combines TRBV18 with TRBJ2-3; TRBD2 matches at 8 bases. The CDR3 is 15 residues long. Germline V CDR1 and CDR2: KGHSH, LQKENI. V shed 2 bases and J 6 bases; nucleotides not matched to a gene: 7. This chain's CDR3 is CASSPEAGVRDTQYF. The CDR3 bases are TGTGCCAGCTCACCAGAAGCGGGAGTGAGGGATACGCAGTATTTT.

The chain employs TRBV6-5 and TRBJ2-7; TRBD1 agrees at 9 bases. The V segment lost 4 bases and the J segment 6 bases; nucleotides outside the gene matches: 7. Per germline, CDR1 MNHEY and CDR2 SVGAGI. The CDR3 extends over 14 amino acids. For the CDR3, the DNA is TGTGCCAGCAGTTTGTCGACAGGGGGGAGCGAGCAGTACTTC. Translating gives CASSLSTGGSEQYF.

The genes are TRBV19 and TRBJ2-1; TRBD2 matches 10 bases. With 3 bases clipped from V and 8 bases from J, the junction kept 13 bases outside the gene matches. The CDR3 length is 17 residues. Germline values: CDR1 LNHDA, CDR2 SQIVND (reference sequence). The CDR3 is CASSIRVYSGGAHEQFF. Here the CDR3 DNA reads TGTGCCAGTAGTATTCGTGTTTACAGCGGGGGGGCCCATGAGCAGTTCTTC.

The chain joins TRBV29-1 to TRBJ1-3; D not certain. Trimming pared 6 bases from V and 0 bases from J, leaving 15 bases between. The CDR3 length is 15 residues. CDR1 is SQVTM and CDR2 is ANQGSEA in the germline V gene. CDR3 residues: CSVSMRLRSGNTIYF. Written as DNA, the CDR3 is TGCAGCGTCTCAATGCGACTCCGCTCTGGAAACACCATATATTTT.

The chain's CDR3 is CSVFRRLKNTEAFF. In DNA, the CDR3 is TGCAGCGTTTTTAGGAGACTCAAGAACACTGAAGCTTTCTTT. J is TRBJ1-1 and V is TRBV29-1; D gene unclear. This CDR3 contains 14 residues. Germline assignment: CDR1 SQVTM and CDR2 ANQGSEA. V was clipped by 5 bases and J by 1 base, with 14 bases between them.